The 11 T cell receptor beta chains below were found in one sample sequenced in a study of T-cell reconstitution after alpha-beta-depleted transplantation in children. For TCRbeta, the library was prepared with unique molecular identifiers. TCRdb recomputed calls from the PCR reads with MiXCR, one row per CDR3 protein. This sample yields 550,000 to 600,000 distinct CDR3 sequences, of which roughly 24% are seen a single time; about 14% belongs to the top ten. The sequencing here drew on PBMCs, mostly from graft donor cells, taken 360 days after TCRalphabeta/CD19-depleted stem cell transplant. Source of these receptors: a boy under two years old who had a stem cell transplant for acute myeloid leukemia, so the T cells may come from the graft donor.

The sample holds many counts of this clonotype. The chain carries TRBV24-1 and TRBJ2-3; TRBD1 aligns across 9 bases. V dropped 5 bases and J dropped 3; count of bases not matched to a gene: 11. Germline CDR1 and CDR2: KGHDR and SFDVKD. This CDR3 region has 17 residues. CDR3 amino acids: CATSGPPGTGKTDTQYF. As DNA, the CDR3 is TGTGCCACCAGTGGCCCCCCCGGGACAGGGAAGACAGATACGCAGTATTTT.

The chain employs TRBV20-1 and TRBJ2-5; 7 positions agree with TRBD1. The V segment lost 5 bases and the J segment 2 bases; nucleotides outside the gene matches: 2. CDR3 length: 12 residues. Germline lookup yields CDR1 DFQATT and CDR2 SNEGSKA (reference sequence). The CDR3 is CSAGQDQETQYF. The CDR3 nucleotides read TGCAGTGCTGGACAGGATCAAGAGACCCAGTACTTC.

This chain links TRBV29-1 with TRBJ1-1, with D uncertain. V lost 7 bases and J lost 3, with 15 bases in between. The CDR3 is 13 amino acids. Germline V CDR1 and CDR2: SQVTM, ANQGSEA. Here the CDR3 reads CSAILRGDTEAFF. In DNA form, the CDR3 reads TGCAGCGCAATTCTCCGCGGGGACACTGAAGCTTTCTTT.

This clonotype was seen a few times. The rearrangement uses TRBV6-1 and TRBJ2-7; TRBD1 matches at 8 bases. Germline lookup yields CDR1 MNHNS and CDR2 SASEGT. The CDR3 runs to 13 residues. V shed 5 bases, J shed 4 bases, and the junction held 4 bases outside the gene matches. CDR3 nucleotide sequence: TGTGCCAGCAGTAGGGACAGGCTTTACGAGCAGTACTTC. Protein sequence: CASSRDRLYEQYF.

In its sample, this clonotype was seen many times. The chain employs TRBV7-2 and TRBJ2-1; TRBD2 matches at 11 bases. This CDR3 contains 17 residues. From germline, CDR1 is SGHTA and CDR2 FQGNSA. V shed 3 bases and J 1 base; nucleotides not matched to a gene: 5. CDR3 amino acids: CASSLVTSGSSYNEQFF. The CDR3 region has the DNA TGTGCCAGCAGCTTGGTCACTAGCGGGAGTTCCTACAATGAGCAGTTCTTC.

The chain is built from TRBV6-2 or TRBV6-3 and TRBJ2-3; 12 bases align to TRBD2. Per germline, CDR1 MNHEY and CDR2 SVGEGT. The CDR3 has 15 amino acids. J was trimmed by 7 bases and V by 4 bases; bases with no gene match: 6. CDR3 sequence (DNA): TGTGCCAGCAGTTTAGGACTAGCGGGGTACCATACGCAGTATTTT. This sequence encodes CASSLGLAGYHTQYF.

This clonotype was seen many times. This chain connects TRBV29-1 to TRBJ2-2; no clear D. Germline values: CDR1 SQVTM, CDR2 ANQGSEA. This CDR3 contains 13 residues. The V gene lost 4 bases and the J gene lost 2 bases, with 8 bases spanning the gap. The CDR3 coding sequence is TGCAGCGTTGGCTCCGGAAACACCGGGGAGCTGTTTTTT. It specifies CSVGSGNTGELFF.

The sample holds many counts of this clonotype. V is TRBV13 and J is TRBJ2-1; 8 bases line up with TRBD1. Germline CDR1 and CDR2: PRHDT and FYEKMQ (reference sequence). V gave up 5 bases and J gave up 6 bases; unmatched junction bases: 9. This CDR3 region has 15 residues. The CDR3 nucleotides are TGTGCCAGCAGCGCCCCCGGACAGGGAATCAATGAGCAGTTCTTC. Amino acid sequence: CASSAPGQGINEQFF.

This clonotype appeared many times. J is TRBJ2-1 and V is TRBV3-1, with D perhaps TRBD1 (5 bases). V lost 1 base and J lost 7, with 11 bases in between. Germline loops: CDR1 LGHDT, CDR2 YNNKEL (reference sequence). The CDR3 length is 14 residues. Written as DNA, the CDR3 is TGTGCCAGCAGCCAAGCAGGGTCTAAAAATGAGCAGTTCTTC. Its translation: CASSQAGSKNEQFF.

This clonotype was counted ten times or more. The gene calls are TRBV7-8 and TRBJ2-3, with 9 bases that match TRBD1. This CDR3 region has 15 residues. Germline values: CDR1 SGHVS, CDR2 FQNEAQ. Trimming removed 6 bases from V and 4 bases from J; junction bases left unmatched: 8. The CDR3 coding sequence is TGTGCCAGCAGTTACCGGGACAGGGTATCAGATACGCAGTATTTT. It specifies CASSYRDRVSDTQYF.

This clonotype was seen at least ten times. The V gene is TRBV12-3 or TRBV12-4, the J gene TRBJ2-7, with 9 bases lining up with TRBD2. The V segment lost 9 bases and the J segment 3 bases; nucleotides outside the gene matches: 6. This CDR3 comprises 13 residues. CDR3 nucleotides: TGTGCCAGTAGATCTAGCGGGGTCTACGAGCAGTACTTC. This encodes CASRSSGVYEQYF.